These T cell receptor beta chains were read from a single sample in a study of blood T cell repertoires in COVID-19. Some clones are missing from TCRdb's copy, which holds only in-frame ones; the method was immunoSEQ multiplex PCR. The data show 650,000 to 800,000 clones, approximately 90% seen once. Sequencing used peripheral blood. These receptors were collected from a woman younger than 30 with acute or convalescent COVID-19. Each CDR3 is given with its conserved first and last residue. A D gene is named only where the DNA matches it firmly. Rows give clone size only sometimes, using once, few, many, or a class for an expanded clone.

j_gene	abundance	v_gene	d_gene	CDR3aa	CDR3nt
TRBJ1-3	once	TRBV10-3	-	CAISEKGGGNTIYF	TGTGCCATCAGTGAGAAAGGCGGAGGAAACACCATATATTTT
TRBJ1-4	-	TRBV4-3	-	CASSQDLPQGYGIRNEKLFF	TGCGCCAGCAGCCAGGACCTCCCCCAGGGTTACGGTATCCGTAATGAAAAACTGTTTTTT
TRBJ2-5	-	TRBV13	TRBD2	CASSLLGLAEETQYF	TGTGCCAGCAGCTTACTGGGACTAGCGGAGGAGACCCAGTACTTC
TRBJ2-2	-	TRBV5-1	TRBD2	CASSTGTSGGPTGELFF	TGCGCCAGCAGCACCGGGACTAGCGGGGGTCCCACCGGGGAGCTGTTTTTT
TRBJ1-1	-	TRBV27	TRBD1	CASSLRRTGTNTEAFF	TGTGCCAGCAGTTTAAGGCGGACAGGGACGAACACTGAAGCTTTCTTT
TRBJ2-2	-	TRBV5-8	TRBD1	CASRDRVFSNTGELFF	TGTGCCAGCAGGGACAGGGTTTTCTCTAACACCGGGGAGCTGTTTTTT
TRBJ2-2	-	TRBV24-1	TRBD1	CATSDPQGGQGRSGELFF	TGTGCCACCAGTGATCCCCAGGGTGGACAGGGTAGGTCCGGGGAGCTGTTTTTT
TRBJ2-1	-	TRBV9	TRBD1	CASSVVTTGNPLKNEQFF	TGTGCCAGCAGCGTAGTGACGACAGGGAACCCTCTAAAAAATGAGCAGTTCTTC
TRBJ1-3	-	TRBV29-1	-	CSVLDSLGNTIYF	TGCAGCGTACTGGACAGCCTTGGAAACACCATATATTTT
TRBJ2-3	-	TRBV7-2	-	CASSLLADTQYF	TGTGCCAGCAGCTTACTAGCGGATACGCAGTATTTT
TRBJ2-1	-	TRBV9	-	CASSPHLGGGYNEQFF	TGTGCCAGCAGCCCTCACCTCGGGGGTGGGTACAATGAGCAGTTCTTC
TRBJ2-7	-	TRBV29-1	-	CSVLWGSEQYF	TGCAGCGTTCTCTGGGGCTCGGAGCAGTACTTC
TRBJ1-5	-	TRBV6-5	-	CATMTGYNQPQHF	TGTGCCACTATGACAGGTTATAATCAGCCCCAGCATTTT
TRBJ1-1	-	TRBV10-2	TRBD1	CASVAGGTEAFF	TGCGCCAGCGTTGCAGGGGGAACTGAAGCTTTCTTT
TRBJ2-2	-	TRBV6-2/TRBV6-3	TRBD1	CASIPRDSSSNTGELFF	TGTGCCAGCATCCCCCGGGACAGCTCATCGAACACCGGGGAGCTGTTTTTT
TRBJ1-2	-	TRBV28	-	CASTPTWRGEGYTF	TGTGCCAGCACCCCAACGTGGAGGGGTGAGGGCTACACCTTC
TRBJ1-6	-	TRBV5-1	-	CASSLRAGANSPLHF	TGCGCCAGCAGCTTGAGGGCGGGGGCTAATTCACCCCTCCACTTT
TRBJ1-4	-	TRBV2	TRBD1	CASSASGTVQEKLFF	TGTGCCAGCAGTGCATCCGGGACAGTGCAGGAAAAACTGTTTTTT
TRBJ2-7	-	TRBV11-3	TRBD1	CASSPDGTGRHEQYF	TGTGCCAGCAGCCCGGACGGGACAGGGCGCCACGAGCAGTACTTC
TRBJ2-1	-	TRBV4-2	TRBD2	CASSQAGLEYNEQFF	TGTGCCAGCAGCCAAGCGGGACTAGAGTACAATGAGCAGTTCTTC
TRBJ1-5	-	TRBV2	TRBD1	CASSPDRVGNQPQHF	TGTGCCAGCAGTCCCGACAGGGTAGGGAATCAGCCCCAGCATTTT
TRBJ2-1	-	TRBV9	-	CASAQGGNEQFF	TGTGCCAGCGCCCAGGGAGGCAATGAGCAGTTCTTC
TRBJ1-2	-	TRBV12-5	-	CASGRNGVSGYTF	TGTGCTAGTGGACGGAACGGGGTGTCGGGCTACACCTTC
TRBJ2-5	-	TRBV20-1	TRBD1	CSASRARGIEETQYF	TGCAGTGCTAGTCGCGCCAGGGGGATCGAAGAGACCCAGTACTTC
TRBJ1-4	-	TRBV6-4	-	CASSTIRGEKLFF	TGTGCCAGCAGTACTATCAGAGGGGAAAAACTGTTTTTT
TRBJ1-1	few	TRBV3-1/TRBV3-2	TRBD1	CASSKDRAHGPNTEAFF	TGTGCCAGCAGCAAGGACAGGGCCCACGGTCCGAACACTGAAGCTTTCTTT
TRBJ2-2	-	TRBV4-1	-	CASSNPYRFANTGELFF	TGCGCCAGCAGCAACCCATACAGGTTCGCGAACACCGGGGAGCTGTTTTTT
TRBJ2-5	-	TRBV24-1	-	CATSDLQETQYF	TGTGCCACCAGTGATCTACAAGAGACCCAGTACTTC
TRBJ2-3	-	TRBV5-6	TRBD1	CASSFRTGRADTQYF	TGTGCCAGCAGCTTTAGGACAGGGCGGGCAGATACGCAGTATTTT
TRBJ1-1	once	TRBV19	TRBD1	CASSMWGQTSEAFF	TGTGCCAGTAGTATGTGGGGACAGACGTCAGAAGCTTTCTTT
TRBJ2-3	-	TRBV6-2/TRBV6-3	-	CASSYSGENTQYF	TGTGCCAGCAGTTACTCCGGGGAAAATACGCAGTATTTT
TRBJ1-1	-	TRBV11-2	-	CASSPQMNTEAFF	TGTGCCAGCAGCCCTCAGATGAACACTGAAGCTTTCTTT
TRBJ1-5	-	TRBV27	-	CASSLGVGGFQPQHF	TGTGCCAGCAGTTTGGGTGTGGGGGGATTTCAGCCCCAGCATTTT
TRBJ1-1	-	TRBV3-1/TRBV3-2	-	CASSQPSGVNTEAFF	TGTGCCAGCAGCCAACCCTCAGGGGTGAACACTGAAGCTTTCTTT
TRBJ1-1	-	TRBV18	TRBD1	CATWTGSSTEAFF	TGTGCCACATGGACAGGGAGTAGCACTGAAGCTTTCTTT
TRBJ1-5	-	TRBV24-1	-	CATSDPGAQPQHF	TGTGCCACCAGTGACCCAGGGGCCCAGCCCCAGCATTTT
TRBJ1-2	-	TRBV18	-	CASSPDSEQHYGYTF	TGTGCCAGCTCACCGGACTCGGAACAACACTATGGCTACACCTTC
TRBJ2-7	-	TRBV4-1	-	CASSQDSADEQYF	TGCGCCAGCAGCCAAGACTCAGCGGACGAGCAGTACTTC
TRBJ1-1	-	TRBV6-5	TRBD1	CASSYYGQGENTEAFF	TGTGCCAGCAGTTACTATGGACAGGGGGAGAACACTGAAGCTTTCTTT
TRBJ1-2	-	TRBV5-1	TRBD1	CASSFQQGYDGYTF	TGCGCCAGCAGCTTCCAACAGGGGTATGATGGCTACACCTTC
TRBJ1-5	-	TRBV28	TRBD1	CASTDRAGDRNQPQHF	TGTGCCAGCACGGACAGGGCCGGAGATAGAAATCAGCCCCAGCATTTT
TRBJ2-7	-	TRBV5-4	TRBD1	CASRPGQGEEYEQYF	TGTGCCAGCAGGCCTGGACAGGGGGAAGAATACGAGCAGTACTTC
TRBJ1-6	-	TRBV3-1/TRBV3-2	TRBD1	CASSQDRGNSPLHF	TGTGCCAGCAGCCAGGACAGGGGGAATTCACCCCTCCACTTT
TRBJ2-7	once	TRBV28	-	CASKGGIYEQYF	TGTGCCAGCAAAGGCGGGATCTACGAGCAGTACTTC
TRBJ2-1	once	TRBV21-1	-	CASFHNRGEQFF	TGTGCCAGCTTCCATAATAGAGGTGAGCAGTTCTTC
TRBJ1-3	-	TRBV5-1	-	CASSLERTAGNTIYF	TGCGCCAGCAGCCTCGAAAGGACAGCTGGAAACACCATATATTTT
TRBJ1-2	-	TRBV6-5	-	CASTPFRDGYTF	TGTGCCAGCACCCCCTTCAGGGATGGCTACACCTTC
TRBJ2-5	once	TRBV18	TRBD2	CASSPSGGHQETQYF	TGTGCCAGCTCACCCAGCGGGGGCCATCAAGAGACCCAGTACTTC
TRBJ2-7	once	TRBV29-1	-	CSVSGINEVYF	TGCAGCGTCTCCGGGATAAATGAGGTGTACTTC
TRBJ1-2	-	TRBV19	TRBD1	CASRTGGNLLYGYTF	TGTGCCAGTAGGACAGGGGGCAATCTCCTATATGGCTACACCTTC
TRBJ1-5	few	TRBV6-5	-	CASSRLVSNQPQHF	TGTGCCAGCAGTCGACTGGTTAGCAATCAGCCCCAGCATTTT
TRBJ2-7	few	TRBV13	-	CASSLPTASYEQYF	TGTGCCAGCAGCTTACCGACAGCCTCCTACGAGCAGTACTTC
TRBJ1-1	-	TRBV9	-	CASSVEGNGQYEAFF	TGTGCCAGCAGCGTAGAGGGGAACGGACAGTATGAAGCTTTCTTT
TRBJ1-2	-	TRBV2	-	CASRQSNYGYTF	TGTGCCAGCAGACAGTCTAACTATGGCTACACCTTC
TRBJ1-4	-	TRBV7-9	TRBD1	CASSWTGGYNEKLFF	TGTGCCAGCAGCTGGACAGGGGGTTATAATGAAAAACTGTTTTTT
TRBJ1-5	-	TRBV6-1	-	CASSERFTEGLTPRQPQHF	TGTGCCAGCAGTGAAAGGTTCACGGAGGGTCTAACCCCCCGTCAGCCCCAGCATTTT
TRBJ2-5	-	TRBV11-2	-	CASSLDLLPNPQYF	TGTGCCAGCAGCTTAGACCTATTACCGAATCCCCAGTACTTC
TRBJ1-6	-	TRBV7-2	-	CASSLFGKGNSPLHF	TGTGCCAGCAGCTTATTCGGAAAGGGGAATTCACCCCTCCACTTT
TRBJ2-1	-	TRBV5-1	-	CASSLEGGNEQFF	TGCGCCAGCAGCTTGGAAGGGGGCAATGAGCAGTTCTTC